Presented here are 26 T cell receptor beta chains from one specimen sequenced in a study of radiotherapy plus CTLA-4 blockade in lung cancer. Profiling relied on immunoSEQ multiplex PCR, and the TCRdb table lists in-frame clones only, not all of them. The sample lists roughly 92,000 clones; 86% were seen once. Sequenced here: peripheral blood, sampled from a patient treated with radiotherapy plus ipilimumab. Receptors originate from a human donor with non-small cell lung cancer who had a partial response to radiotherapy plus ipilimumab.

J is TRBJ1-2 and V is TRBV27; 9 bases fit TRBD1. Germline-derived CDR1 and CDR2 are MNHEY and SMNVEV (reference sequence). The CDR3 covers 15 residues. Unmatched junction bases numbered 4, after V lost 4 bases and J lost 1 base. The CDR3 bases are TGTGCCAGCAGTTCGCCGGGACAGGGTAACTATGGCTACACCTTC. Translation: CASSSPGQGNYGYTF.

The chain links TRBV6-1 to TRBJ2-7, with 11 bases fitting TRBD1. The CDR3 extends over 18 amino acids. Trimming removed 4 bases from V and 5 bases from J; junction bases left unmatched: 16. Germline values: CDR1 MNHNS, CDR2 SASEGT. Here the CDR3 reads CASSGGTGGPPTLDEQYF. In nucleotides, the CDR3 is TGTGCCAGCAGTGGAGGGACAGGGGGTCCGCCCACTTTGGACGAGCAGTACTTC.

This chain joins TRBV6-5 and TRBJ2-4, with TRBD2 as a possible D gene (5 bases). Trimming removed 6 bases at V and 1 base at J, with 10 bases between. CDR1 and CDR2 (germline): MNHEY, SVGAGI. CDR3 size: 14 residues. The CDR3 region is CASREDGAKNIQYF. For the CDR3, the DNA is TGTGCCAGCAGGGAGGACGGCGCCAAAAACATTCAGTACTTC.

This clone was detected once. The chain combines TRBV14 with TRBJ1-4; D gene ambiguous. From germline, CDR1 is SGHDN and CDR2 FVKESK. The CDR3 totals 14 residues. Trimming removed 3 bases at V and 6 bases at J, with 11 bases between. The CDR3 DNA is TGTGCCAGCAGCCATCGGACGGAGGATGAAAAACTGTTTTTT. Translation gives CASSHRTEDEKLFF.

This sequence joins TRBV27 and TRBJ2-3; D may be TRBD1 (5 bases). Germline V CDR1 and CDR2: MNHEY, SMNVEV (reference sequence). The CDR3 extends over 14 amino acids. The germline V and J ends were trimmed by 7 bases and 3 bases, with 14 bases remaining between them. CDR3 residues: CASTSPDRTDTQYF. The CDR3 nucleotides read TGTGCCAGCACAAGCCCCGACAGAACAGATACGCAGTATTTT.

CDR3 nucleotides: TGTGCCAGCAGCCCATTAAGACAGGGGGTAGAAAATGAGCAGTTCTTC. Translating it yields CASSPLRQGVENEQFF. J is TRBJ2-1 and V is TRBV11-2; 9 nucleotides match TRBD1. The CDR3 contains 16 residues. V lost 5 bases to trimming and J lost 7 bases; unmatched junction nucleotides: 12. The germline V gene has CDR1 SGHAT and CDR2 FQNNGV.

The V call is TRBV19, the J call TRBJ1-5, with 8 bases lining up with TRBD1. With 2 bases clipped from V and 5 bases from J, the junction kept 20 bases outside the gene matches. Germline V gives CDR1 LNHDA, CDR2 SQIVND (reference sequence). CDR3 length: 20 amino acids. DNA of the CDR3: TGTGCCAGTAGTATACGTCGGTGGGCAGGGGGCGAAGGTATGGATCAGCCCCAGCATTTT. It translates to CASSIRRWAGGEGMDQPQHF.

V is TRBV6-5 and J is TRBJ1-2; TRBD1 agrees at 8 bases. The CDR3 consists of 15 residues. Germline CDR1 MNHEY, CDR2 SVGAGI. J lost 0 bases, V lost 6 bases, and 6 bases had no gene match. CDR3 residues: CASSNRGGSNYGYTF. In nucleotides, the CDR3 is TGTGCCAGCAGCAACAGGGGGGGGTCTAACTATGGCTACACCTTC.

This clone was observed a handful of times. The chain recombines TRBV11-2 with TRBJ1-4; the D gene is possibly TRBD1 (6 bases). V dropped 5 bases and J dropped 8 bases, with 21 bases sitting between them. Germline V lookup: CDR1 SGHAT, CDR2 FQNNGV. The CDR3 runs 16 residues. The CDR3 region is CASSTSPRGNREKLFF. The CDR3, as DNA: TGTGCCAGCAGCACAAGCCCCAGGGGTAATAGGGAAAAACTGTTTTTT.

This chain links TRBV6-6 with TRBJ1-1, with D possibly matching TRBD1 (6 bases). Trimming removed 2 bases from V and 5 bases from J, with 15 bases in between. In germline, CDR1 is MNHNY, CDR2 SVGAGI (reference sequence). The CDR3 is 15 residues long. The CDR3 spells CASSYEGGLRTEAFF. The CDR3 bases are TGTGCCAGCAGTTACGAGGGGGGGCTGAGGACTGAAGCTTTCTTT.

On this clone: One junction end disagrees with the germline gene, perhaps due to a read error. The V gene is TRBV7-7, the J gene TRBJ2-2; 7 nucleotides line up with TRBD2. The CDR3 is 17 amino acids. Germline V gives CDR1 SSHAT, CDR2 FNYEAQ (reference sequence). CDR3 loop: CASSQSVAGDNTGELFF. The CDR3, as DNA: TGTGCTAGCAGCCAATCCGTGGCGGGAGATAACACCGGGGAGCTGTTTTTT.

CDR3 nucleotide sequence: TGTGCCAGCAGCTTAGCCTCAGGGGGAGGCAATCAGCCCCAGCATTTT. Encoded protein: CASSLASGGGNQPQHF. The rearrangement links TRBV7-8 to TRBJ1-5, with TRBD1 matching over 7 bases. V was clipped by 0 bases and J by 2 bases; unmatched bases: 4. Germline values: CDR1 SGHVS, CDR2 FQNEAQ. This CDR3 has 16 residues.

The rearrangement joins TRBV29-1 to TRBJ1-4; D call uncertain. Germline values: CDR1 SQVTM, CDR2 ANQGSEA. This CDR3 has 12 amino acids. Trimming took off 5 bases at V and 5 bases at J, with 9 bases between the two ends. The DNA for the CDR3 is TGCAGCGTTTTACAGAAAAATGAAAAACTGTTTTTT. Protein product: CSVLQKNEKLFF.

The chain couples TRBV28 to TRBJ2-1; 9 positions match TRBD1. V lost 5 bases and J lost 10; bases outside the gene matches: 9. CDR3 length: 14 residues. Germline V gene data show CDR1 as MDHEN and CDR2 as SYDVKM. CDR3 amino acids: CASSPRTGAGEQFF. In DNA form, the CDR3 reads TGTGCCAGCAGTCCACGGACAGGGGCGGGGGAGCAGTTCTTC. Drawing the rest from reference TRBV28 and TRBJ2-1, the complete variable domain is DVKVTQSSRYLVKRTGEKVFLECVQDMDHENMFWYRQDPGLGLRLIYFSYDVKMKEKGDIPEGYSVSREKKERFSLILESASTNQTSMYLCASSPRTGAGEQFFGPGTRLTVL.

The chain links TRBV9 to TRBJ2-5; D call uncertain. Trimming removed 0 bases from V and 7 bases from J, with 19 bases in between. This CDR3 spans 16 amino acids. Looked up from germline, CDR1 is SGDLS and CDR2 is YYNGEE. DNA for the CDR3: TGTGCCAGCAGCGTAGCGAGCACCACCACTCCGGGGACCCAGTACTTC. It translates to CASSVASTTTPGTQYF.

In this sample, this clone turned up once. J is TRBJ2-1 and V is TRBV6-1, with TRBD2 matching over 7 bases. CDR3 length: 15 amino acids. The V segment lost 8 bases and the J segment 3 bases; nucleotides outside the gene matches: 10. Looked up from germline, CDR1 is MNHNS and CDR2 is SASEGT. The CDR3 protein is CASGGRAGNYNEQFF. Written as DNA, the CDR3 is TGTGCCAGCGGCGGGAGAGCGGGCAACTACAATGAGCAGTTCTTC.

The rearrangement uses TRBV5-1 and TRBJ2-5; D might be TRBD2 (6 bases). Trimming pared 1 base from V and 3 bases from J, leaving 7 bases between. Germline values: CDR1 SGHRS, CDR2 YFSETQ. The CDR3 runs 13 residues. The CDR3 DNA is TGCGCCAGCAGCTTGTCGGGGGAAGAGACCCAGTACTTC. Its translation: CASSLSGEETQYF.

The chain is built from TRBV29-1 and TRBJ2-3, with a tentative D call TRBD2 (5 bases). Germline assignment: CDR1 SQVTM and CDR2 ANQGSEA. The CDR3 runs 12 residues. Trimming removed 2 bases from V and 6 bases from J, with 9 bases in between. DNA for the CDR3: TGCAGCGTTGAAAGAGGGTGGGATACGCAGTATTTT. It specifies CSVERGWDTQYF.

V and J are TRBV6-1 and TRBJ1-6; TRBD1 agrees at 8 bases. CDR3 size: 15 residues. Trimming at V came to 4 bases and at J to 8 bases, leaving 7 bases not matched to a gene. Germline CDR1 and CDR2: MNHNS and SASEGT. CDR3 region: CASSVSGTGYSPLHF. The CDR3 DNA follows: TGTGCCAGCAGTGTCAGTGGGACAGGTTATTCACCCCTCCACTTT.

The rearrangement links TRBV4-1 to TRBJ2-1; TRBD2 matches 14 bases. The CDR3 totals 17 residues. The ends lost 4 bases at V and 0 bases at J; junction bases unmatched: 2. The V gene's germline CDR1 is MGHRA and CDR2 YSYEKL. CDR3 sequence: CASSPGTSGSSYNEQFF. The CDR3 DNA is TGCGCCAGCAGCCCCGGGACTAGCGGGAGCTCCTACAATGAGCAGTTCTTC.

V and J are TRBV10-3 and TRBJ1-2; 8 positions agree with TRBD1. From germline, CDR1 is ENHRY and CDR2 SYGVKD. The V and J ends lost 2 bases and 1 base, in that order; junction bases with no gene match: 6. This CDR3 has 16 amino acids. In DNA, the CDR3 is TGTGCCATCAGTGAGCGGACAGGGATTCGTAACTATGGCTACACCTTC. It codes for CAISERTGIRNYGYTF.

The rearrangement uses TRBV27 and TRBJ1-6, with TRBD1 matching over 8 bases. This CDR3 region has 18 residues. The trim removed 3 bases at V and 1 base at J, leaving 8 bases unmatched. Germline V gene sequence: CDR1 MNHEY, CDR2 SMNVEV (reference sequence). The CDR3 DNA follows: TGTGCCAGCAGTTTGGGCAGGGGGCGCCAGTCCTATAATTCACCCCTCCACTTT. Translation: CASSLGRGRQSYNSPLHF.

The chain carries TRBV6-1 and TRBJ2-1, with 10 bases that match TRBD1. With 4 bases clipped from V and 5 bases from J, the junction kept 5 bases outside the gene matches. Germline V lookup: CDR1 MNHNS, CDR2 SASEGT. This CDR3 comprises 15 residues. CDR3: CASSGQGAGDNEQFF. CDR3 sequence (DNA): TGTGCCAGCAGTGGACAGGGGGCGGGCGACAATGAGCAGTTCTTC.

As DNA, the CDR3 is TGTGCCAGCAGCAAAGAGACAGGGTCTGGCTACACCTTC. Its translation is CASSKETGSGYTF. The chain recombines TRBV7-8 with TRBJ1-2, with 7 bases lining up with TRBD1. The CDR3 extends over 13 amino acids. J was trimmed by 7 bases and V by 5 bases; bases with no gene match: 7. Germline V gene data show CDR1 as SGHVS and CDR2 as FQNEAQ.

V and J are TRBV28 and TRBJ1-2; D is possibly TRBD1 (5 bases). The CDR3 has 14 amino acids. Trimming took 6 bases from V and 2 from J, leaving 13 bases between them. Germline CDR1 is MDHEN and CDR2 is SYDVKM. CDR3 nucleotide sequence: TGTGCCAGCAGGGGGGGAGGTTCGAACTATGGCTACACCTTC. As protein: CASRGGGSNYGYTF.

The chain combines TRBV5-4 with TRBJ1-5; no clear D. Per germline, CDR1 SGHNT and CDR2 YYREEE (reference sequence). The CDR3 has 17 residues. Trimming stripped 0 bases from V and 2 bases from J, with 15 bases between. In DNA form, the CDR3 reads TGTGCCAGCAGCTTGGTATTGGAGAGTAGCGGCAATCAGCCCCAGCATTTT. Amino acids: CASSLVLESSGNQPQHF.